Following are 5 T cell receptor beta chains from one sample sequenced in a study of beta chain features in type 1 diabetes. The study reverse transcribed the entire isolated RNA, so it sequenced expressed TCRB transcripts. Measured with immunoSEQ multiplex PCR; TCRdb has only the in-frame clones, and not every one. Found here are 200,000 to 250,000 clones, 25% to 30% of them singletons; the top ten hold roughly 4%. The material sequenced was central memory CD4+ T cells from blood. Every receptor here comes from a man younger than 40 in good health.

The chain employs TRBV9 and TRBJ2-1, with 9 bases lining up with TRBD1. The CDR3 is made up of 19 amino acids. Losses at the gene ends were 0 bases for V and 5 bases for J; bases not matched to a gene: 15. Germline V CDR1 and CDR2: SGDLS, YYNGEE. In DNA form, the CDR3 reads TGTGCCAGCAGCGTAGCAGGACAGGGGAAACGGGAGGACAACAATGAGCAGTTCTTC. Amino acids: CASSVAGQGKREDNNEQFF. Full variable domain (outside the CDR3, taken from reference TRBV9 and TRBJ2-1): DSGVTQTPKHLITATGQRVTLRCSPRSGDLSVYWYQQSLDQGLQFLIQYYNGEERAKGNILERFSAQQFPDLHSELNLSSLELGDSALYFCASSVAGQGKREDNNEQFFGPGTRLTVL.

At least ten counts were recorded for this clone. V gene TRBV10-3 combines with J gene TRBJ2-1; D might be TRBD1 or TRBD2, each matching 5 bases. CDR3 length: 14 residues. Looked up from germline, CDR1 is ENHRY and CDR2 is SYGVKD. Trimming shortened V by 8 bases and J by 1 base, and 12 bases separated the two germline ends. The DNA of the CDR3 is TGTGCCATCCGGGACCCCGGATCCTACAATGAGCAGTTCTTC. This sequence encodes CAIRDPGSYNEQFF.

The V gene is TRBV30, the J gene TRBJ1-5; D is undetermined. CDR1 is GTSNPN and CDR2 is SVGIG in the germline V gene (reference sequence). V shed 0 bases and J shed 4 bases, with 7 bases lying between them. CDR3 length: 13 amino acids. The CDR3 is CAWSVKDNQPQHF. The CDR3 bases are TGTGCCTGGAGTGTAAAGGATAATCAGCCCCAGCATTTT. Combining the CDR3 with reference TRBV30 and TRBJ1-5 gives the whole variable domain SQTIHQWPATLVQPVGSPLSLECTVEGTSNPNLYWYRQAAGRGLQLLFYSVGIGQISSEVPQNLSASRPQDRQFILSSKKLLLSDSGFYLCAWSVKDNQPQHFGDGTRLSIL.

A few counts support this clone. J is TRBJ2-3 and V is TRBV15, with 9 bases identical to TRBD2. The CDR3 runs to 15 residues. From germline, CDR1 is LNHNV and CDR2 YYDKDF (reference sequence). V was pared by 5 bases and J by 4 bases, with 7 bases of the junction left unmatched. CDR3 nucleotides: TGTGCCACCAGCTGGAGTAGCGGGAGTCCAGATACGCAGTATTTT. As protein: CATSWSSGSPDTQYF.

The chain has TRBV19 and TRBJ2-1, with D perhaps matching TRBD1 (6 bases). V gave up 2 bases and J gave up 7 bases, with 6 bases separating them. Germline V gene data show CDR1 as LNHDA and CDR2 as SQIVND (reference sequence). The CDR3 spans 12 residues. CDR3 in DNA: TGTGCCAGTAGTATACAGGGGAATGAGCAGTTCTTC. Protein product: CASSIQGNEQFF.